The 12 T cell receptor beta chains below come from one sample, sequenced in a study of blood T cell repertoires in COVID-19 (dated by TCRdb to between 2020 and 2021). Receptor amplification or capture employed the immunoSEQ multiplex PCR assay. Here the immuneACCESS table is served through TCRdb, limited to in-frame sequences with V and J called. Missing clones are a known gap in these copies; in checked studies unresolved V genes cover under half, and the rest lacks a known reason. In all, the sample holds roughly 240,000 clones, and about 89% of those were seen once. The top ten clones comprise about 1.7% of the sample. Material for sequencing was peripheral blood. The receptors here all came from a woman aged 55-70 years who had recovered from COVID-19.

The genes are TRBV27 and TRBJ2-7; possibly TRBD1 for D (6 bases). This CDR3 spans 15 amino acids. The V gene's germline CDR1 is MNHEY and CDR2 SMNVEV (reference sequence). V lost 0 bases, J lost 4 bases, and 13 bases lay in between. The CDR3 region has the DNA TGTGCCAGCAGTTTATCGAAACAGGGTTGGTACGAGCAGTACTTC. Amino acid sequence: CASSLSKQGWYEQYF.

The rearrangement joins TRBV9 to TRBJ1-1; D may be TRBD1 (6 bases). Germline CDR1 SGDLS, CDR2 YYNGEE. With 2 bases removed from V and 5 bases from J, the gap between germline ends came to 10 bases. The CDR3 consists of 13 residues. CDR3 in amino acids: CASSVRGWTEAFF. CDR3 nucleotides: TGTGCCAGCAGCGTCAGGGGATGGACTGAAGCTTTCTTT.

This clone is a singleton in its sample. The chain recombines TRBV19 with TRBJ1-4, with unresolved D. V was clipped by 5 bases and J by 4 bases, with 14 bases between them. CDR1 is LNHDA and CDR2 is SQIVND in the germline V gene (reference sequence). The CDR3 spans 15 residues. The CDR3 nucleotides read TGTGCCAGTAGTCCCAGAGCGCGTAGTAATGAAAAACTGTTTTTT. Its protein is CASSPRARSNEKLFF.

Judged by abundance, this clone is large. The rearrangement uses TRBV5-6 and TRBJ1-2; 7 positions match TRBD1. J was trimmed by 8 bases and V by 4 bases; bases with no gene match: 17. This CDR3 has 16 amino acids. The germline CDR1 and CDR2 sequences are SGHDT and YYEEEE. DNA of the CDR3: TGTGCCAGCAGCCCTGACAGGGAGGCCATATCCAGGGGCTACACCTTC. Protein sequence: CASSPDREAISRGYTF.

The CDR3 protein is CASSQRTGPDTQYF. Here the CDR3 DNA reads TGTGCCAGCAGCCAAAGGACAGGGCCAGATACGCAGTATTTT. The chain joins TRBV3-1 (or the pseudogene TRBV3-2) to TRBJ2-3; TRBD1 matches at 8 bases. V trimming: 2 bases; J trimming: 4 bases; junction bases outside the gene matches: 2. The CDR3 sequence is 14 residues long. Germline V gives CDR1 LGHDT, CDR2 YNNKEL (reference sequence).

V is TRBV27 and J is TRBJ2-7; 8 positions agree with TRBD2. From germline, CDR1 is MNHEY and CDR2 SMNVEV (reference sequence). V lost 5 bases to trimming and J lost 3 bases; unmatched junction nucleotides: 3. CDR3 size: 13 residues. The CDR3 is CASSRTSYYEQYF. As DNA, the CDR3 is TGTGCCAGCAGTCGGACTAGCTACTACGAGCAGTACTTC.

About this clone itself: Its ends do not fully match the called genes, so a read error is possible. This rearrangement joins TRBV29-1 to TRBJ1-2; D gene unclear. This CDR3 is 11 amino acids long. CDR1 is SQVTM and CDR2 is ANQGSEA in the germline V gene. The CDR3 nucleotides read TGCAGCGTCAGTGACAACTCTGGCTACACCTTC. This sequence encodes CSVSDNSGYTF.

CDR3 residues: CASSQTASGNTIYF. For the CDR3, the DNA is TGTGCCAGCAGCCAGACAGCCTCTGGAAACACCATATATTTT. The chain uses TRBV3-1 (or the pseudogene TRBV3-2) and TRBJ1-3; weak D call: TRBD1 (5 bases). CDR1 LGHDT and CDR2 YNNKEL come from the germline V gene (reference sequence). V was pared by 3 bases and J by 0 bases, with 6 bases between. This CDR3 is 14 amino acids long.

The chain links TRBV7-3 to TRBJ2-1; the match to TRBD2 covers 13 bases. CDR3 length equals 18 residues. Trimming took 0 bases from V and 4 from J; bases not matched to a gene: 6. Germline assignment: CDR1 SGHTA and CDR2 FQGTGA. In nucleotides, the CDR3 is TGTGCCAGCAGCTTAACGAGACTAGCGGGGGGCCTATACAATGAGCAGTTCTTC. Protein sequence: CASSLTRLAGGLYNEQFF.

The chain employs TRBV7-3 and TRBJ2-1; possibly TRBD1 for D (6 bases). The CDR3 runs to 16 residues. CDR1 is SGHTA and CDR2 is FQGTGA in the germline V gene. Trimming cost V 1 base and J 4 bases, with 14 bases left between them. The CDR3 here is CASSLRRGGQYNEQFF. The CDR3 bases are TGTGCCAGCAGCTTAAGGCGTGGGGGCCAATACAATGAGCAGTTCTTC.

V usage is TRBV10-3 and J usage is TRBJ2-1; 8 bases match TRBD2. The CDR3 length is 23 residues. The V segment lost 4 bases and the J segment 0 bases; nucleotides outside the gene matches: 26. Per the germline V gene, CDR1 is ENHRY and CDR2 is SYGVKD. CDR3 loop: CAISGSLRSGGGPEFSSYNEQFF. Here the CDR3 DNA reads TGTGCCATCAGTGGGTCTCTCCGATCAGGCGGGGGGCCGGAGTTCAGCTCCTACAATGAGCAGTTCTTC.

CDR3 residues: CASSKLQEGETQYF. As DNA, the CDR3 is TGTGCCAGCAGCAAATTGCAGGAGGGGGAGACCCAGTACTTC. V gene TRBV14 combines with J gene TRBJ2-5; perhaps TRBD2 as D (6 bases). This CDR3 region has 14 residues. Germline loops: CDR1 SGHDN, CDR2 FVKESK. V was trimmed by 5 bases and J by 5 bases, leaving 15 bases between them.